This T cell receptor beta chain is from a study of T cells in Graves' hyperthyroidism and ophthalmopathy. There were TCR beta CDR3 regions amplified from RNA transcripts. When the TCR CDR3 underwent first-round RT-PCR, the HTBI primer set was used. Via MiXCR, TCRdb re-called the multiplex PCR reads, giving one row per CDR3 protein. The sample contains approximately 710,000 distinct CDR3 sequences, around 16% of which appear only once. At least ten counts were recorded for this clonotype. Its target is not known. Overall study findings and caveats: Blood samples included most of the expanded thyroid clonotypes exceeding 0.001.

V gave up 2 bases and J gave up 0 bases; unmatched junction bases: 6. Germline V gives CDR1 MDHEN, CDR2 SYDVKM. The CDR3 extends over 16 amino acids. Over 18 months, lack of ophthalmopathy progression marked Graves' hyperthyroidism as stable. Each patient was aged 18 to 65 and had newly diagnosed hyperthyroidism of under 2 months' duration. Pregnant or lactating patients were excluded, as were those with uncontrolled infection or other autoimmune disease. The TCR sequence derives from a middle-aged man with Graves' hyperthyroidism. Specimen: blood. The chain uses TRBV28 and TRBJ2-7; 8 positions agree with TRBD1. CDR3 in amino acids: CASSLIGQGDSYEQYF. The CDR3 DNA follows: TGTGCCAGCAGTTTAATAGGACAGGGTGACTCCTACGAGCAGTACTTC.